The 20 T cell receptor beta chains below all came from one sample that was sequenced in a study of Ad26.COV2.S vaccination and SARS-CoV-2 variants. The repertoire was sequenced with immunoSEQ multiplex PCR; TCRdb's copy has only in-frame clones and lacks some. This table has about 350,000 clones, 92% appearing once. Sequenced material: peripheral blood, taken after recovery from COVID-19. The receptors here all came from a human donor who had recovered from COVID-19.

The rearrangement joins TRBV12-5 to TRBJ1-1; 8 bases align to TRBD1. V lost 5 bases to trimming and J lost 0 bases; unmatched junction nucleotides: 14. The V gene's germline CDR1 is LGHNT and CDR2 FRNRAP. CDR3 length: 18 amino acids. CDR3 sequence: CASGGVSGTGDLNTEAFF. CDR3 nucleotide sequence: TGTGCTAGTGGTGGCGTATCCGGGACAGGCGACTTGAACACTGAAGCTTTCTTT.

The chain couples TRBV10-3 to TRBJ2-7; D perhaps matches TRBD2 (6 bases). Germline loops: CDR1 ENHRY, CDR2 SYGVKD. The CDR3 contains 16 residues. V was cut by 0 bases and J by 0 bases, with 12 bases left in between. The CDR3 sequence: CAISESGEVSSYEQYF. The CDR3 DNA follows: TGTGCCATCAGTGAGTCTGGGGAGGTCAGCTCCTACGAGCAGTACTTC.

The chain links TRBV4-1 to TRBJ2-1; D call uncertain. Looked up from germline, CDR1 is MGHRA and CDR2 is YSYEKL. Trimming cost V 4 bases and J 4 bases, with 11 bases left between them. The CDR3 consists of 14 residues. The DNA of the CDR3 is TGCGCCAGCAGCCTGGGGTCAAGTTACAATGAGCAGTTCTTC. Translated, it gives CASSLGSSYNEQFF.

V usage is TRBV12-5 and J usage is TRBJ2-7; D not certain. V shed 2 bases and J shed 2 bases, with 10 bases lying between them. Germline V gene data show CDR1 as LGHNT and CDR2 as FRNRAP. CDR3 length: 14 residues. DNA for the CDR3: TGTGCTAGTGGTTTGCCCCCACCCCCCTACGAGCAGTACTTC. As protein: CASGLPPPPYEQYF.

The chain links TRBV27 to TRBJ2-7; weak D call: TRBD1 (7 bases). The V gene's germline CDR1 is MNHEY and CDR2 SMNVEV (reference sequence). The CDR3 runs 16 residues. V shed 4 bases and J shed 6 bases, with 22 bases lying between them. CDR3 loop: CASSWRDRAKSREQYF. The CDR3 bases are TGTGCCAGCAGTTGGAGGGACAGAGCTAAGTCCCGCGAGCAGTACTTC.

The gene calls are TRBV7-2 and TRBJ2-1; a weak D match, TRBD2 (7 bases). Trimming took off 5 bases at V and 5 bases at J, with 16 bases between the two ends. Germline CDR1 is SGHTA and CDR2 is FQGNSA. This CDR3 has 15 amino acids. In DNA, the CDR3 is TGTGCCAGCAGCCGGGGGGCTCTAGCGGACAATGAGCAGTTCTTC. Its protein is CASSRGALADNEQFF.

V is TRBV2 and J is TRBJ1-1; 10 positions agree with TRBD1. CDR3 length: 14 residues. From germline, CDR1 is SNHLY and CDR2 FYNNEI. Losses at the gene ends were 6 bases for V and 4 bases for J; bases not matched to a gene: 5. CDR3 in amino acids: CASRDRGWGTEAFF. The CDR3, as DNA: TGTGCCAGCAGGGACAGGGGGTGGGGCACTGAAGCTTTCTTT. Based on the CDR3 plus reference TRBV2 and TRBJ1-1, the full variable domain is EPEVTQTPSHQVTQMGQEVILRCVPISNHLYFYWYRQILGQKVEFLVSFYNNEISEKSEIFDDQFSVERPDGSNFTLKIRSTKLEDSAMYFCASRDRGWGTEAFFGQGTRLTVV.

The chain is built from TRBV4-1 and TRBJ1-3; TRBD1 is a possible D gene (6 bases). This CDR3 comprises 14 residues. V lost 4 bases, J lost 1 base, and 8 bases lay in between. The germline V gene has CDR1 MGHRA and CDR2 YSYEKL. In DNA, the CDR3 is TGCGCCAGCAGCCGCGGACAGTCTGGAAACACCATATATTTT. Its translation: CASSRGQSGNTIYF.

The rearrangement links TRBV4-3 to TRBJ1-1, with D tentatively TRBD1 (5 bases). The germline V and J ends were trimmed by 5 bases and 7 bases, with 14 bases remaining between them. This CDR3 contains 13 residues. Germline V CDR1 and CDR2: LGHNA, YSLEER. The CDR3 is CASSSGSGVEAFF. Here the CDR3 DNA reads TGCGCCAGCAGCTCCGGGTCGGGGGTTGAAGCTTTCTTT.

V is TRBV6-5 and J is TRBJ2-2, with 7 bases that match TRBD1. CDR3 length equals 16 residues. V shed 4 bases and J 0 bases; nucleotides not matched to a gene: 5. In germline, CDR1 is MNHEY, CDR2 SVGAGI. CDR3 sequence (DNA): TGTGCCAGCAGTTCCGCCGGGACAGCGAACACCGGGGAGCTGTTTTTT. This codes for CASSSAGTANTGELFF.

The genes are TRBV5-1 and TRBJ2-5; either TRBD1 or TRBD2 may supply D (5 bases each). The V gene's germline CDR1 is SGHRS and CDR2 YFSETQ. V was pared by 7 bases and J by 1 base, with 14 bases between. This CDR3 spans 14 amino acids. Here the CDR3 DNA reads TGCGCCAGCGGGGACCCTGGGTCCCAAGAGACCCAGTACTTC. Translated, it gives CASGDPGSQETQYF.

The V gene is TRBV6-6, the J gene TRBJ2-7, with D perhaps TRBD1 (6 bases). The CDR3 is 14 residues long. The germline V gene encodes CDR1 MNHNY and CDR2 SVGAGI (reference sequence). V dropped 6 bases and J dropped 0 bases, with 12 bases sitting between them. CDR3 amino acids: CASSRRDISYEQYF. In DNA, the CDR3 is TGTGCCAGCAGCCGCCGGGACATCTCCTACGAGCAGTACTTC.

CDR3: CASSLVNRGNTEAFF. CDR3 coding DNA: TGCGCCAGCAGCTTGGTAAACAGAGGGAACACTGAAGCTTTCTTT. This sequence joins TRBV5-1 and TRBJ1-1; D ambiguous. Trimming stripped 0 bases from V and 1 base from J, with 10 bases between. Germline CDR1 reads SGHRS; CDR2 reads YFSETQ. This CDR3 is 15 amino acids long.

Here the CDR3 reads CSVAGARDGELFF. Written as DNA, the CDR3 is TGCAGCGTTGCCGGGGCCCGGGACGGGGAGCTGTTTTTT. The chain recombines TRBV29-1 with TRBJ2-2; perhaps D is TRBD1 or TRBD2 (5 bases each). Trimming left V 4 bases short and J 7 bases short, with 13 bases between. CDR1 and CDR2 (germline): SQVTM, ANQGSEA. This CDR3 spans 13 amino acids.

The V gene is TRBV13, the J gene TRBJ2-2, with 10 bases matching TRBD2. After removal of 5 bases from V and 2 bases from J, the junction contained 11 bases not matched to a gene. The CDR3 covers 18 residues. CDR1 is PRHDT, CDR2 FYEKMQ, per germline (reference sequence). The CDR3 sequence is CASSLSGGLLRNTGELFF. In nucleotides, the CDR3 is TGTGCCAGCAGCCTTAGCGGGGGGCTCCTTAGAAACACCGGGGAGCTGTTTTTT.

The V gene is TRBV9, the J gene TRBJ2-1; 8 positions match TRBD2. CDR1 and CDR2 (germline): SGDLS, YYNGEE. V lost 3 bases to trimming and J lost 5 bases; unmatched junction nucleotides: 4. The CDR3 sequence is 14 residues long. As DNA, the CDR3 is TGTGCCAGCAGCGCCCAGCGGGGGAACAATGAGCAGTTCTTC. This translates into CASSAQRGNNEQFF. The full variable domain, its missing parts supplied by reference TRBV9 and TRBJ2-1, is DSGVTQTPKHLITATGQRVTLRCSPRSGDLSVYWYQQSLDQGLQFLIQYYNGEERAKGNILERFSAQQFPDLHSELNLSSLELGDSALYFCASSAQRGNNEQFFGPGTRLTVL.

The chain couples TRBV7-3 to TRBJ1-5; no reliable D call. The V and J ends lost 5 bases and 3 bases respectively, with 14 bases between them. There are 15 residues in the CDR3. Germline assignment: CDR1 SGHTA and CDR2 FQGTGA. The DNA for the CDR3 is TGTGCCAGCAGCCCTCGGATTATAACCAATCAGCCCCAGCATTTT. Translation: CASSPRIITNQPQHF.

The J gene is TRBJ2-7, the V gene TRBV4-1, with a weak D call TRBD2 (6 bases). The V gene lost 4 bases and the J gene lost 4 bases, with 20 bases spanning the gap. CDR3 length: 16 residues. Per germline, CDR1 MGHRA and CDR2 YSYEKL. The CDR3 DNA reads as TGCGCCAGCAGCCTCAGGTCCGGAGGGGATACTTACGAGCAGTACTTC. Protein sequence: CASSLRSGGDTYEQYF.

The chain carries TRBV27 and TRBJ1-4, with a possible D match to TRBD1 (6 bases). V lost 0 bases to trimming and J lost 3 bases, with 11 bases between them. Germline V CDR1 and CDR2: MNHEY, SMNVEV (reference sequence). This CDR3 contains 16 residues. The CDR3 region has the DNA TGTGCCAGCAGTTTATCGTATCAGGGGCCTAATGAAAAACTGTTTTTT. It yields the protein CASSLSYQGPNEKLFF.

The chain employs TRBV28 and TRBJ2-7; TRBD1 or TRBD2 may be the D gene (5 bases each). Trimming shortened V by 5 bases and J by 9 bases, and 17 bases separated the two germline ends. From germline, CDR1 is MDHEN and CDR2 SYDVKM. The CDR3 length is 13 residues. The CDR3 protein is CASSDRGRDVQYF. CDR3 sequence (DNA): TGTGCCAGCAGTGACCGAGGACGGGACGTGCAGTACTTC. Combining the CDR3 with reference TRBV28 and TRBJ2-7 gives the whole variable domain DVKVTQSSRYLVKRTGEKVFLECVQDMDHENMFWYRQDPGLGLRLIYFSYDVKMKEKGDIPEGYSVSREKKERFSLILESASTNQTSMYLCASSDRGRDVQYFGPGTRLTVT.